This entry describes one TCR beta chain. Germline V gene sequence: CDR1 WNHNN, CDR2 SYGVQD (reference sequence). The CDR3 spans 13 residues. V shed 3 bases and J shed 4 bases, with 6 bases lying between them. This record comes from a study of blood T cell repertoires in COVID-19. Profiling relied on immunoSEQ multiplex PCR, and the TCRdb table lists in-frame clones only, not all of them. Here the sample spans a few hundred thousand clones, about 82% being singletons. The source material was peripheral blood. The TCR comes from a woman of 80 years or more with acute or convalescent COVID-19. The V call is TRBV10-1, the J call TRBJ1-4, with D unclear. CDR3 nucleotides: TGCGCCAGCAGTGAATCCCTTAATGAAAAACTGTTTTTT. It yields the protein CASSESLNEKLFF.